Listed below are T cell receptor beta chains from one sample, sequenced in a study of cytomegalovirus exposure and HLA in healthy donors. Clones were sequenced by immunoSEQ multiplex PCR, and TCRdb holds only the in-frame ones, with some missing. The data show roughly 160,000 clones, approximately 80% seen once. Material for sequencing was PBMCs. These receptors were obtained from a young man in good health and CMV-seronegative. CDR3s include the opening cysteine and the closing phenylalanine or tryptophan. D genes are given only for firm matches. Only some rows state a clone size, as once, few, many or a class for expanded clones.

>TRBV10-3|.|.|TRBJ1-1
CAITSDSEAFF
TGTGCCATCACCTCAGACAGTGAAGCTTTCTTT
>TRBV7-8|.|few|TRBJ1-4
CASSLPWRGEKLFF
TGTGCCAGCAGCTTGCCATGGAGGGGTGAAAAACTGTTTTTT
>TRBV20-1|.|.|TRBJ2-7
CSASQGNEQYF
TGCAGTGCTAGTCAGGGAAACGAGCAGTACTTC
>TRBV5-6|.|once|TRBJ1-1
CASSLVADMNTEAFF
TGTGCCAGCAGCTTGGTGGCGGACATGAACACTGAAGCTTTCTTT
>TRBV19|TRBD2|.|TRBJ2-5
CASSIAGAGETQYF
TGTGCCAGTAGTATAGCGGGAGCGGGGGAGACCCAGTACTTC
>TRBV28|TRBD1|.|TRBJ1-1
CASSNQGGTEAFF
TGTGCCAGCAGCAACCAGGGGGGCACTGAAGCTTTCTTT
>TRBV7-9|.|.|TRBJ1-2
CASSLESGIYGYTF
TGTGCCAGCAGCTTAGAATCGGGGATCTATGGCTACACCTTC
>TRBV6-1|.|.|TRBJ1-2
CASSTAPGGGYSYTF
TGTGCCAGCAGCACCGCTCCGGGAGGGGGATATAGCTACACCTTC
>TRBV19|TRBD1|.|TRBJ1-5
CASSSPGQGPQPQHF
TGTGCCAGTAGCTCACCGGGACAGGGTCCTCAGCCCCAGCATTTT
>TRBV4-2|TRBD2|.|TRBJ2-1
CASSPTGTSGSVEQFF
TGTGCCAGCAGCCCAACCGGGACTAGCGGGTCAGTCGAGCAGTTCTTC
>TRBV6-5|.|.|TRBJ2-7
CASSYSTGMVDEQYF
TGTGCCAGCAGTTACTCTACGGGTATGGTCGACGAGCAGTACTTC
>TRBV7-9|TRBD1|.|TRBJ2-7
CASSLTGATYEQYF
TGTGCCAGCAGTCTGACAGGGGCGACCTACGAGCAGTACTTC
>TRBV28|TRBD2|.|TRBJ2-3
CASSNKFSSGEVVTDTQYF
TGTGCCAGCAGTAACAAGTTTTCTAGCGGGGAAGTAGTCACAGATACGCAGTATTTT
>TRBV4-3|TRBD2|.|TRBJ2-2
CASSPGLAGAPGELFF
TGCGCCAGCAGCCCCGGACTAGCGGGAGCACCGGGGGAGCTGTTTTTT
>TRBV5-1|TRBD1|.|TRBJ2-5
CASSWRWDSPPPDQETQYF
TGCGCCAGCAGCTGGCGTTGGGACAGCCCCCCTCCCGATCAAGAGACCCAGTACTTC
>TRBV5-8|.|.|TRBJ1-2
CASSPGQGYGYTF
TGTGCCAGCAGCCCGGGACAAGGCTATGGCTACACCTTC
>TRBV10-3|.|.|TRBJ2-5
CAISVGGAQETQYF
TGTGCCATCAGTGTCGGCGGCGCACAAGAGACCCAGTACTTC
>TRBV5-1|TRBD2|.|TRBJ2-2
CASSSRTSFTGELFF
TGCGCCAGCAGCTCAAGGACTAGCTTCACCGGGGAGCTGTTTTTT
>TRBV2|.|.|TRBJ2-5
CASSQQGPKETQYF
TGTGCCAGCAGCCAACAGGGCCCCAAAGAGACCCAGTACTTC
>TRBV11-2|.|.|TRBJ1-1
CASSRAEPAAFF
TGTGCCAGCAGCCGAGCTGAGCCCGCAGCTTTCTTT
>TRBV30|.|.|TRBJ2-7
CAWSAGQLYSYEQYF
TGTGCCTGGAGCGCCGGACAGCTGTACTCCTACGAGCAGTACTTC
>TRBV28|.|.|TRBJ2-7
CASSFGRRSSYEQYF
TGTGCCAGCAGTTTTGGCAGGCGAAGCTCCTACGAGCAGTACTTC
>TRBV4-1|.|.|TRBJ1-3
CASSHQEYTGNTIYF
TGCGCCAGCAGCCATCAGGAATACACTGGAAACACCATATATTTT
>TRBV5-4|TRBD2|.|TRBJ2-7
CASSLVGSGLYEQYF
TGTGCCAGCAGCTTGGTAGGTAGCGGGCTCTACGAGCAGTACTTC
>TRBV28|TRBD1|.|TRBJ1-1
CASSPQQGLGTEAFF
TGTGCCAGCAGTCCGCAACAGGGGCTAGGCACTGAAGCTTTCTTT
>TRBV5-1|TRBD2|.|TRBJ2-1
CASSPESGGNEQFF
TGCGCCAGCAGCCCCGAGAGCGGGGGGAATGAGCAGTTCTTC
>TRBV7-2|.|few|TRBJ1-2
CASSDFLANYGYTF
TGTGCCAGCAGCGACTTCTTAGCTAACTATGGCTACACCTTC
>TRBV19|.|.|TRBJ1-1
CASNLVYAFF
TGTGCCAGCAACCTAGTGTATGCTTTCTTT
>TRBV6-6|TRBD1|.|TRBJ2-7
CASSTTGASYEQYF
TGTGCCAGCAGTACTACAGGGGCCAGCTACGAGCAGTACTTC
>TRBV6-6|.|.|TRBJ2-3
CASTSAGASTDTQYF
TGTGCCAGCACCTCTGCGGGGGCCTCGACAGATACGCAGTATTTT
>TRBV19|TRBD1|once|TRBJ1-2
CASSFSSGTGYGYTF
TGTGCCAGTAGTTTCTCGTCCGGGACAGGGTATGGCTACACCTTC
>TRBV5-1|.|.|TRBJ2-1
CASSPPGGHNEQFF
TGCGCCAGCAGCCCCCCGGGGGGCCACAATGAGCAGTTCTTC
>TRBV6-1|.|.|TRBJ1-5
CASSEPDQPQHF
TGTGCCAGCAGTGAACCGGATCAGCCCCAGCATTTT
>TRBV6-5|TRBD1|.|TRBJ1-3
CASSSLTGGGNTIYF
TGTGCCAGCAGTTCGCTTACAGGGGGTGGAAACACCATATATTTT
>TRBV28|.|few|TRBJ1-3
CASSLGVDRSGNTIYF
TGTGCCAGCAGCCTAGGGGTCGACCGCTCTGGAAACACCATATATTTT